This T cell receptor (beta chain) was sequenced for a study of blood T cell repertoires in COVID-19. Across the study: Whether acute or convalescent, the COVID-19 samples came from the United States, Italy and Spain.

Trimming cost V 1 base and J 5 bases, with 11 bases left between them. CDR3 length: 14 amino acids. Germline assignment: CDR1 LGHDT and CDR2 YNNKEL (reference sequence). TCRdb's copy holds only in-frame clones and misses some; the assay was immunoSEQ multiplex PCR. This sample yields roughly 88,000 clones, of which 80% to 90% are seen a single time; 15% to 17% belongs to the top ten. The sample consisted of peripheral blood. The gene calls are TRBV3-1 (or the pseudogene TRBV3-2) and TRBJ1-1; TRBD1 might be the D (6 bases). The TCR sequence derives from an elderly woman with acute or convalescent COVID-19. The CDR3, as DNA: TGTGCCAGCAGCCAAGGGACAGAGGGGACTGAAGCTTTCTTT. Residues: CASSQGTEGTEAFF.